The source of this T cell receptor (beta chain) is a study of blood T cell repertoires in COVID-19. The CDR3 is 15 residues long. The V and J ends lost 0 bases and 7 bases, in that order; junction bases with no gene match: 5. Germline CDR1 reads SGHDN; CDR2 reads FVKESK. The table came from immunoSEQ multiplex PCR; TCRdb's copy has only in-frame clones and leaves some out. The sample lists about 170,000 clones, under 80% occurring once. The sequence was collected from a woman of 80 years or more with acute or convalescent COVID-19. The rearrangement uses TRBV14 and TRBJ2-5; 10 bases are a match to TRBD1. Sample: peripheral blood. The CDR3 reads CASSQDGQGDRTQYF. DNA for the CDR3: TGTGCCAGCAGCCAAGATGGACAGGGGGATAGGACCCAGTACTTC.